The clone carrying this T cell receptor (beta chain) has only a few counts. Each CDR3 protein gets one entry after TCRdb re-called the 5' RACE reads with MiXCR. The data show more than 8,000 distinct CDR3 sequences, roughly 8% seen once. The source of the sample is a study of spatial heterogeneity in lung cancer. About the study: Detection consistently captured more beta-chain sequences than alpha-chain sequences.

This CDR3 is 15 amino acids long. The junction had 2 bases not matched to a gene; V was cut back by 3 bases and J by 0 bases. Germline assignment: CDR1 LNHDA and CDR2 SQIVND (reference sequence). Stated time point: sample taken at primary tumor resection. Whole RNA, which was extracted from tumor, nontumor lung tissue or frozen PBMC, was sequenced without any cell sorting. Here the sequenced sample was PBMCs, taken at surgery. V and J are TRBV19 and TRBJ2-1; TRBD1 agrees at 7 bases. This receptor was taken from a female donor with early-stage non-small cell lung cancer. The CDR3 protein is CASSMDRSSYNEQFF. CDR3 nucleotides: TGTGCCAGTAGTATGGACAGGTCCTCCTACAATGAGCAGTTCTTC. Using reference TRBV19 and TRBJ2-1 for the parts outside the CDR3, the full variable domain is DGGITQSPKYLFRKEGQNVTLSCEQNLNHDAMYWYRQDPGQGLRLIYYSQIVNDFQKGDIAEGYSVSREKKESFPLTVTSAQKNPTAFYLCASSMDRSSYNEQFFGPGTRLTVL.